A selection of T cell receptor beta chains follows, all from one sample in a study of blood T cells in healthy people across ages. TCRdb fed the 5' RACE reads into MiXCR, producing one record per CDR3 protein. The repertoire consists of around 800,000 distinct CDR3 sequences, with about 62% occurring once and the leading ten covering 25% to 30%. The sample taken for sequencing was blood. All receptors derive from a man aged 30 to 45 in good health. Both conserved end residues are part of each CDR3. A D gene is named only where the DNA matches it firmly. The size field is filled for only some rows; it gives once, few, many or a size class.

CDR3 protein: CASSLVRGRGPDTQYF
CDR3 DNA: TGTGCCAGCAGCTTAGTTCGGGGGCGCGGGCCAGATACGCAGTATTTT
clone size: .
J gene: TRBJ2-3
CDR3 length: 16
D gene: .
V gene: TRBV7-9

CDR3 protein: CSVGGGVLETQFF
CDR3 DNA: TGCAGTGTAGGCGGCGGGGTTTTAGAGACCCAGTTCTTC
clone size: .
J gene: TRBJ2-1
CDR3 length: 13
D gene: .
V gene: TRBV20-1

CDR3 protein: CASSQSRPGRQNSPLHF
CDR3 DNA: TGTGCCAGCAGCCAATCCCGGCCGGGACGCCAGAATTCACCCCTCCACTTT
clone size: once
J gene: TRBJ1-6
CDR3 length: 17
D gene: .
V gene: TRBV3-1

CDR3 protein: CASSIKGRGTEAFF
CDR3 DNA: TGTGCCAGCAGCATTAAGGGCCGGGGCACTGAAGCTTTCTTT
clone size: once
J gene: TRBJ1-1
CDR3 length: 14
D gene: .
V gene: TRBV27

CDR3 protein: CASSFEGLPQHF
CDR3 DNA: TGTGCCAGCAGCTTCGAGGGCTTGCCCCAGCATTTT
clone size: .
J gene: TRBJ1-5
CDR3 length: 12
D gene: .
V gene: TRBV7-9

CDR3 protein: CASSLGTTNYGYTF
CDR3 DNA: TGTGCCAGCAGCTTGGGGACGACTAACTATGGCTACACCTTC
clone size: .
J gene: TRBJ1-2
CDR3 length: 14
D gene: .
V gene: TRBV7-3

CDR3 protein: CATTPSGDSTDTQYF
CDR3 DNA: TGTGCCACTACTCCTTCAGGGGATAGCACAGATACGCAGTATTTT
clone size: many
J gene: TRBJ2-3
CDR3 length: 15
D gene: .
V gene: TRBV24-1

CDR3 protein: CASSQDEGSPSYEQYF
CDR3 DNA: TGCGCCAGCAGCCAAGATGAGGGCAGTCCGTCCTACGAGCAGTACTTC
clone size: few
J gene: TRBJ2-7
CDR3 length: 16
D gene: .
V gene: TRBV4-3

CDR3 protein: CASSSPGTSGSPEQFF
CDR3 DNA: TGTGCCAGCAGCTCTCCAGGGACTAGCGGGTCTCCTGAGCAGTTCTTC
clone size: .
J gene: TRBJ2-1
CDR3 length: 16
D gene: TRBD2
V gene: TRBV7-9

CDR3 protein: CASSLGGHRYTGELFF
CDR3 DNA: TGTGCCAGCAGCTTGGGGGGCCACCGATACACCGGGGAGCTGTTTTTT
clone size: .
J gene: TRBJ2-2
CDR3 length: 16
D gene: .
V gene: TRBV7-2

CDR3 protein: CSARQRGTGNYGYTF
CDR3 DNA: TGCAGTGCTAGGCAGAGGGGGACAGGGAACTATGGCTACACCTTC
clone size: .
J gene: TRBJ1-2
CDR3 length: 15
D gene: TRBD1
V gene: TRBV20-1

CDR3 protein: CASGHNEQFF
CDR3 DNA: TGTGCCAGCGGGCACAATGAGCAGTTCTTC
clone size: many
J gene: TRBJ2-1
CDR3 length: 10
D gene: .
V gene: TRBV6-5

CDR3 protein: CASSSTGEEHQPQHF
CDR3 DNA: TGCGCCAGCAGCTCGACAGGGGAAGAGCATCAGCCCCAGCATTTT
clone size: .
J gene: TRBJ1-5
CDR3 length: 15
D gene: TRBD1
V gene: TRBV5-1

CDR3 protein: CASSPLISGELFF
CDR3 DNA: TGTGCCAGCAGTCCCCTTATATCCGGGGAGCTGTTTTTT
clone size: .
J gene: TRBJ2-2
CDR3 length: 13
D gene: .
V gene: TRBV28

CDR3 protein: CASSLNGRVDEQYF
CDR3 DNA: TGTGCCAGCAGCCTTAACGGGAGGGTGGACGAGCAGTACTTC
clone size: .
J gene: TRBJ2-7
CDR3 length: 14
D gene: TRBD2
V gene: TRBV3-1

CDR3 protein: CASSQQEGGGELQETQYF
CDR3 DNA: TGTGCCAGCAGCCAACAAGAGGGCGGGGGCGAACTCCAAGAGACCCAGTACTTC
clone size: few
J gene: TRBJ2-5
CDR3 length: 18
D gene: .
V gene: TRBV4-2

CDR3 protein: CASSRELGTDTQYF
CDR3 DNA: TGTGCCAGCAGCCGGGAGCTAGGCACAGATACGCAGTATTTT
clone size: .
J gene: TRBJ2-3
CDR3 length: 14
D gene: .
V gene: TRBV7-2

CDR3 protein: CASSYRDRGSYEQYF
CDR3 DNA: TGTGCCAGCAGTTACCGAGACAGGGGATCCTACGAGCAGTACTTC
clone size: .
J gene: TRBJ2-7
CDR3 length: 15
D gene: TRBD1
V gene: TRBV6-5

CDR3 protein: CASSSSLAKNIQYF
CDR3 DNA: TGTGCCAGCAGCTCGTCTCTAGCCAAAAACATTCAGTACTTC
clone size: once
J gene: TRBJ2-4
CDR3 length: 14
D gene: .
V gene: TRBV7-9

CDR3 protein: CASSPSGSGGGSYNEQFF
CDR3 DNA: TGCGCCAGCAGCCCGTCAGGTAGCGGGGGAGGCTCCTACAATGAGCAGTTCTTC
clone size: few
J gene: TRBJ2-1
CDR3 length: 18
D gene: TRBD2
V gene: TRBV4-3

CDR3 protein: CASSLERRRTDTQYF
CDR3 DNA: TGTGCCAGCAGCTTAGAACGGAGAAGAACAGATACGCAGTATTTT
clone size: .
J gene: TRBJ2-3
CDR3 length: 15
D gene: .
V gene: TRBV7-2

CDR3 protein: CASSLGGSGGLYNEQFF
CDR3 DNA: TGTGCCAGCAGCTTAGGGGGTAGCGGGGGGCTCTACAATGAGCAGTTCTTC
clone size: .
J gene: TRBJ2-1
CDR3 length: 17
D gene: TRBD2
V gene: TRBV7-2

CDR3 protein: CASSDPRTDTQYF
CDR3 DNA: TGTGCCAGCAGTGACCCCAGGACAGATACGCAGTATTTT
clone size: .
J gene: TRBJ2-3
CDR3 length: 13
D gene: .
V gene: TRBV25-1

CDR3 protein: CASSLETGVSDEQFF
CDR3 DNA: TGTGCCAGCAGCCTCGAGACAGGGGTATCTGATGAGCAGTTCTTC
clone size: .
J gene: TRBJ2-1
CDR3 length: 15
D gene: TRBD1
V gene: TRBV7-8

CDR3 protein: CASSKTTGQANTEAFF
CDR3 DNA: TGCGCCAGCAGCAAAACCACGGGGCAGGCGAACACTGAAGCTTTCTTT
clone size: once
J gene: TRBJ1-1
CDR3 length: 16
D gene: .
V gene: TRBV5-1

CDR3 protein: CSVSPSTSGGDTQYF
CDR3 DNA: TGCAGCGTATCTCCTTCGACTAGCGGGGGGGATACGCAGTATTTT
clone size: .
J gene: TRBJ2-3
CDR3 length: 15
D gene: TRBD2
V gene: TRBV29-1

CDR3 protein: CAIRTGEETQYF
CDR3 DNA: TGTGCCATCAGGACAGGGGAAGAGACCCAGTACTTC
clone size: .
J gene: TRBJ2-5
CDR3 length: 12
D gene: TRBD1
V gene: TRBV10-3

CDR3 protein: CSVVKGLNYEQYF
CDR3 DNA: TGCAGCGTTGTGAAAGGATTGAACTACGAGCAGTACTTC
clone size: few
J gene: TRBJ2-7
CDR3 length: 13
D gene: .
V gene: TRBV29-1

CDR3 protein: CASSPGTGKADTQYF
CDR3 DNA: TGCGCCAGCAGCCCCGGGACAGGGAAGGCAGATACGCAGTATTTT
clone size: few
J gene: TRBJ2-3
CDR3 length: 15
D gene: TRBD1
V gene: TRBV5-1

CDR3 protein: CASSFGEKGEQFF
CDR3 DNA: TGTGCCAGCAGCTTCGGGGAAAAGGGTGAGCAGTTCTTC
clone size: .
J gene: TRBJ2-1
CDR3 length: 13
D gene: .
V gene: TRBV7-8

CDR3 protein: CASSERQGQDTQYF
CDR3 DNA: TGTGCCAGCAGCGAGCGACAGGGTCAAGATACGCAGTATTTT
clone size: once
J gene: TRBJ2-3
CDR3 length: 14
D gene: TRBD1
V gene: TRBV6-2/TRBV6-3

CDR3 protein: CASSLNRGGGNQPQHF
CDR3 DNA: TGTGCCAGCAGCTTAAACAGGGGTGGTGGCAATCAGCCCCAGCATTTT
clone size: .
J gene: TRBJ1-5
CDR3 length: 16
D gene: TRBD1
V gene: TRBV5-6

CDR3 protein: CASSRTSSPTQYF
CDR3 DNA: TGTGCCAGCAGCCGCACTAGCAGCCCTACCCAGTACTTC
clone size: .
J gene: TRBJ2-4
CDR3 length: 13
D gene: .
V gene: TRBV7-8

CDR3 protein: CASSFVGDSYGYTF
CDR3 DNA: TGTGCCAGCAGTTTTGTGGGTGATAGCTATGGCTACACCTTC
clone size: .
J gene: TRBJ1-2
CDR3 length: 14
D gene: .
V gene: TRBV12-3/TRBV12-4

CDR3 protein: CSASAGLAGDTQYF
CDR3 DNA: TGCAGTGCTAGTGCCGGACTAGCCGGGGATACGCAGTATTTT
clone size: .
J gene: TRBJ2-3
CDR3 length: 14
D gene: TRBD2
V gene: TRBV20-1

CDR3 protein: CSVVAGRSYEQYF
CDR3 DNA: TGCAGCGTTGTAGCGGGGAGATCCTACGAGCAGTACTTC
clone size: .
J gene: TRBJ2-7
CDR3 length: 13
D gene: TRBD2
V gene: TRBV29-1

CDR3 protein: CASSTSGNEQFF
CDR3 DNA: TGTGCCAGCAGTACCAGTGGAAATGAGCAGTTCTTC
clone size: .
J gene: TRBJ2-1
CDR3 length: 12
D gene: .
V gene: TRBV12-3/TRBV12-4

CDR3 protein: CASSQERPPQETQYF
CDR3 DNA: TGCGCCAGCAGCCAAGAGAGGCCCCCGCAAGAGACCCAGTACTTC
clone size: .
J gene: TRBJ2-5
CDR3 length: 15
D gene: .
V gene: TRBV4-3

CDR3 protein: CASSLAGPTIQETQYF
CDR3 DNA: TGTGCCAGCAGCTTAGCAGGGCCGACCATCCAAGAGACCCAGTACTTC
clone size: .
J gene: TRBJ2-5
CDR3 length: 16
D gene: .
V gene: TRBV7-2

CDR3 protein: CASSRPGLAGNYEQYF
CDR3 DNA: TGTGCCAGCAGTCGCCCAGGACTAGCGGGGAACTACGAGCAGTACTTC
clone size: .
J gene: TRBJ2-7
CDR3 length: 16
D gene: TRBD2
V gene: TRBV6-2/TRBV6-3

CDR3 protein: CATSPGTDSNEKLFF
CDR3 DNA: TGTGCCACCAGCCCAGGGACAGACAGTAATGAAAAACTGTTTTTT
clone size: .
J gene: TRBJ1-4
CDR3 length: 15
D gene: TRBD1
V gene: TRBV15

CDR3 protein: CASSQTGGTYNEQFF
CDR3 DNA: TGTGCCAGCAGCCAAACAGGGGGCACCTACAATGAGCAGTTCTTC
clone size: once
J gene: TRBJ2-1
CDR3 length: 15
D gene: TRBD1
V gene: TRBV5-5

CDR3 protein: CAWSRQYGYTF
CDR3 DNA: TGTGCCTGGAGTAGACAGTATGGCTACACCTTC
clone size: .
J gene: TRBJ1-2
CDR3 length: 11
D gene: .
V gene: TRBV30

CDR3 protein: CASSIYTGGAEQYF
CDR3 DNA: TGTGCCAGCAGCATATACACAGGGGGGGCCGAGCAGTACTTC
clone size: few
J gene: TRBJ2-7
CDR3 length: 14
D gene: .
V gene: TRBV12-3/TRBV12-4

CDR3 protein: CASSPPLQQHEKLFF
CDR3 DNA: TGTGCCAGCAGTCCTCCCCTACAGCAGCATGAAAAACTGTTTTTT
clone size: .
J gene: TRBJ1-4
CDR3 length: 15
D gene: .
V gene: TRBV28

CDR3 protein: CSAGLLGTAAYEQYF
CDR3 DNA: TGCAGTGCTGGACTGCTCGGGACAGCGGCCTACGAGCAGTACTTC
clone size: .
J gene: TRBJ2-7
CDR3 length: 15
D gene: TRBD1
V gene: TRBV20-1

CDR3 protein: CASSPRLAAYNEQFF
CDR3 DNA: TGTGCCAGCAGCCCCCGACTAGCAGCCTACAATGAGCAGTTCTTC
clone size: .
J gene: TRBJ2-1
CDR3 length: 15
D gene: TRBD2
V gene: TRBV9

CDR3 protein: CASSVGTGKETQYF
CDR3 DNA: TGTGCCAGCAGCGTAGGGACAGGGAAAGAGACCCAGTACTTC
clone size: once
J gene: TRBJ2-5
CDR3 length: 14
D gene: TRBD1
V gene: TRBV9

CDR3 protein: CASILGGLVTEAFF
CDR3 DNA: TGTGCCAGCATCCTCGGTGGGTTGGTCACTGAAGCTTTCTTT
clone size: .
J gene: TRBJ1-1
CDR3 length: 14
D gene: .
V gene: TRBV3-1

CDR3 protein: CASSLTGGHYNEQFF
CDR3 DNA: TGTGCCAGCAGCTTGACAGGGGGCCACTACAATGAGCAGTTCTTC
clone size: .
J gene: TRBJ2-1
CDR3 length: 15
D gene: TRBD1
V gene: TRBV7-2

CDR3 protein: CSARDISSGGTTYQETQYF
CDR3 DNA: TGCAGTGCTAGAGATATTTCCAGCGGGGGGACAACTTACCAAGAGACCCAGTACTTC
clone size: few
J gene: TRBJ2-5
CDR3 length: 19
D gene: TRBD2
V gene: TRBV20-1

CDR3 protein: CASSSVGDTQYF
CDR3 DNA: TGTGCCAGCAGCTCAGTAGGAGATACGCAGTATTTT
clone size: .
J gene: TRBJ2-3
CDR3 length: 12
D gene: .
V gene: TRBV9

CDR3 protein: CSARMAGQGYNEQFF
CDR3 DNA: TGCAGTGCTAGAATGGCGGGACAGGGCTACAATGAGCAGTTCTTC
clone size: .
J gene: TRBJ2-1
CDR3 length: 15
D gene: TRBD1
V gene: TRBV20-1

CDR3 protein: CSVWTSGGSTQYF
CDR3 DNA: TGCAGCGTTTGGACTAGCGGGGGGAGTACGCAGTATTTT
clone size: few
J gene: TRBJ2-3
CDR3 length: 13
D gene: TRBD2
V gene: TRBV29-1